These 8 T cell receptor beta chains came from one sample sequenced in a study of blood T cells in healthy people across ages. It was with a sample-barcoded 5' primer and a J-beta primer mix that a second PCR of roughly 6 to 11 cycles was run. TCRdb reprocessed the 5' RACE reads with MiXCR, giving one entry per CDR3 protein. The table records 600,000 to 850,000 distinct CDR3 sequences, approximately 25% of them present only once. These data also featured in a second study, about T cells of mothers and their children.

Input material: blood. Receptor source: a boy between 10 and 17 years old in good health.

The rearrangement uses TRBV19 and TRBJ2-5, with D perhaps TRBD1 (6 bases). Germline V lookup: CDR1 LNHDA, CDR2 SQIVND (reference sequence). V was trimmed by 5 bases and J by 3 bases, leaving 10 bases between them. This CDR3 is 13 amino acids long. The DNA of the CDR3 is TGTGCCAGTAGTGTCTCAGGGGAAGAGACCCAGTACTTC. As protein: CASSVSGEETQYF.

CDR3 sequence reads: CASTGEKGYYEETQYF. The CDR3 region has the DNA TGTGCCAGCACCGGGGAGAAGGGGTATTACGAGGAGACCCAGTACTTC. The chain employs TRBV28 and TRBJ2-5; D may match TRBD1 or TRBD2 (5 bases each). The CDR3 runs to 16 residues. V was cut by 7 bases and J by 5 bases, with 23 bases left in between. Germline CDR1 is MDHEN and CDR2 is SYDVKM.

The V gene is TRBV29-1, the J gene TRBJ1-2; the D gene is possibly TRBD1 (5 bases). Looked up from germline, CDR1 is SQVTM and CDR2 is ANQGSEA. The length of the CDR3 is 12 residues. V lost 7 bases, J lost 3 bases, and 12 bases lay in between. CDR3 sequence (DNA): TGCAGCGCACAGACAGAAGACTATGGCTACACCTTC. Its translation: CSAQTEDYGYTF.

This clonotype showed up just a few times. The CDR3 region is CASSQGWGEWDYGYTF. The CDR3 bases are TGTGCCAGCAGCCAAGGTTGGGGGGAATGGGACTATGGCTACACCTTC. The chain joins TRBV3-1 to TRBJ1-2, with a weak D call TRBD1 (5 bases). From germline, CDR1 is LGHDT and CDR2 YNNKEL (reference sequence). Trimming removed 1 base from V and 3 bases from J, with 15 bases in between. The CDR3 is 16 amino acids.

The J gene is TRBJ2-5, the V gene TRBV12-3 or TRBV12-4, with 8 positions matching TRBD2. V lost 1 base and J lost 1; bases outside the gene matches: 2. The CDR3 contains 15 residues. CDR3 region: CASSLVGTSQETQYF. CDR3 sequence (DNA): TGTGCCAGCAGTTTAGTCGGGACTAGCCAAGAGACCCAGTACTTC.

This clonotype was detected many times. The chain joins TRBV12-3 or TRBV12-4 to TRBJ2-5, with 10 bases fitting TRBD2. Germline trimming cut 5 bases from V and 5 bases from J; bases unmatched to any gene: 5. The CDR3 covers 14 residues. The CDR3 DNA sequence: TGTGCCAGCAGTCCGGGACTAGCGCTCGAGACCCAGTACTTC. Protein: CASSPGLALETQYF.

The gene calls are TRBV7-2 and TRBJ2-5, with unresolved D. Germline V gene data show CDR1 as SGHTA and CDR2 as FQGNSA. The CDR3 has 15 residues. With 5 bases removed from V and 5 bases from J, the gap between germline ends came to 18 bases. The CDR3 bases are TGTGCCAGCAGCCCTTGGGTGACCTCCGGGGAGACCCAGTACTTC. This translates into CASSPWVTSGETQYF. The variable domain in full, with the rest retrieved from reference TRBV7-2 and TRBJ2-5, is GAGVSQSPSNKVTEKGKDVELRCDPISGHTALYWYRQSLGQGLEFLIYFQGNSAPDKSGLPSDRFSAERTGGSVSTLTIQRTQQEDSAVYLCASSPWVTSGETQYFGPGTRLLVL.

The chain couples TRBV29-1 to TRBJ2-2; D ambiguous. The CDR3 length is 10 residues. Germline CDR1 reads SQVTM; CDR2 reads ANQGSEA. Between the trimmed V and J ends, which lost 6 bases and 1 base, there was a span of 0 bases. The CDR3 reads CSVNTGELFF. The CDR3 nucleotides are TGCAGCGTGAACACCGGGGAGCTGTTTTTT.